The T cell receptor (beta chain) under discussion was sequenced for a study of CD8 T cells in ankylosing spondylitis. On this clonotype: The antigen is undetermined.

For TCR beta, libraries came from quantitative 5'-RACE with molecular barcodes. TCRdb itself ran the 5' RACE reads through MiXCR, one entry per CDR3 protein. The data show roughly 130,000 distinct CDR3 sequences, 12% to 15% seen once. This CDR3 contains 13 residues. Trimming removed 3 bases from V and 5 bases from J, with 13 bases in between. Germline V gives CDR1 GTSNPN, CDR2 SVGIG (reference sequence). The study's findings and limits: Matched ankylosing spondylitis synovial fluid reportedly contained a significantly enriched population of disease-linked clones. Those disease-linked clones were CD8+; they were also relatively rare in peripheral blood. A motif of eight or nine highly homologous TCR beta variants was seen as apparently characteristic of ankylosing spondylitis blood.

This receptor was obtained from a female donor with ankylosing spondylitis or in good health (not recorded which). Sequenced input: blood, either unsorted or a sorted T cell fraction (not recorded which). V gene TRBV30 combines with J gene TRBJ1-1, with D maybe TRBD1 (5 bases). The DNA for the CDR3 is TGTGCCTGGAGCCCCGGGGGGTGGACTGAAGCTTTCTTT. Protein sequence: CAWSPGGWTEAFF.